This TCR beta chain was found in a study of post-analysis software for immune sequencing data. Notes on the study in general: Five TRBV segments, including TRBV5-6, TRBV5-1 and TRBV20-1, were more frequent in patients than controls.

This clonotype was counted between two and nine times. What it binds is not known. Per germline, CDR1 LGHNA and CDR2 YNFKEQ. Trimming removed 2 bases from V and 4 bases from J, with 15 bases in between. The CDR3 has 16 residues. Built from TCR beta cDNA, the libraries had unique molecular identifiers in them. In TCRdb, the PCR reads were re-called with MiXCR into one record per CDR3 protein. The sample shows approximately 350,000 distinct CDR3 sequences, approximately 33% of them seen only once. The sample taken for sequencing was blood. This rearrangement joins TRBV4-2 to TRBJ2-1; tentative D call: TRBD1 (8 bases). The sequence derives from a girl under 18 with multiple sclerosis. The CDR3 DNA reads TGTGCCAGCAGCCAAATTACAGGGGGGGGTTACAATGAGCAGTTCTTC. Its protein product is CASSQITGGGYNEQFF.